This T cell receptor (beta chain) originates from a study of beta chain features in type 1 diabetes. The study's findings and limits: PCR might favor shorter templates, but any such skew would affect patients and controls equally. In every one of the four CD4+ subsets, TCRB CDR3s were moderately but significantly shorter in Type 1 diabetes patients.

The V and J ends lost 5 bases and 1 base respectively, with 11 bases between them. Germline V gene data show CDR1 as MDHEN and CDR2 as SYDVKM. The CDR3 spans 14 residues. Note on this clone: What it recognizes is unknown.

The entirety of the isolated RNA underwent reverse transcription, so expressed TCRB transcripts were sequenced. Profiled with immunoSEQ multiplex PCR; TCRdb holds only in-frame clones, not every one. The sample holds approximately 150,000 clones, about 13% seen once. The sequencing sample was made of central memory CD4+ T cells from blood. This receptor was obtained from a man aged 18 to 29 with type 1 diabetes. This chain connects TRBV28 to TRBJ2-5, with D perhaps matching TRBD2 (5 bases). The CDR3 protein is CASSTRTFQETQYF. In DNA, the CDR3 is TGTGCCAGCAGTACAAGGACTTTCCAAGAGACCCAGTACTTC.